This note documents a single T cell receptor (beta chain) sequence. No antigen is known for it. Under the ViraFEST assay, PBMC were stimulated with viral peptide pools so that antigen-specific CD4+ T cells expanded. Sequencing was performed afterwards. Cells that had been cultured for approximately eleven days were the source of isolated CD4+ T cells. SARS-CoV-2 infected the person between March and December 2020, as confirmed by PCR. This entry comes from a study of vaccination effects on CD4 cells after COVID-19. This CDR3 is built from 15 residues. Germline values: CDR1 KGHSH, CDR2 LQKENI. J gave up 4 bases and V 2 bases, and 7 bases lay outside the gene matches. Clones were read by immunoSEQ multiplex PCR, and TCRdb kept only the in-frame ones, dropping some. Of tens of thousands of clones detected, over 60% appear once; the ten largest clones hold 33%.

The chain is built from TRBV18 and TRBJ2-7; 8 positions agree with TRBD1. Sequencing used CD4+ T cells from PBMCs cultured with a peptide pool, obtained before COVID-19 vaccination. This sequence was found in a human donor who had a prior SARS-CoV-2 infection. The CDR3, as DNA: TGTGCCAGCTCACCATCATCTCAGGGGGCTTACGAGCAGTACTTC. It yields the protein CASSPSSQGAYEQYF.